The 7 T cell receptor beta chains below were found in one sample sequenced in a study of blood T cell repertoires in COVID-19. TCRdb's copy holds only in-frame clones and misses some; the assay was immunoSEQ multiplex PCR. The sample lists around 190,000 clones; 82% were seen once. Sequenced input: peripheral blood. The source is a woman aged 60-70 years with COVID-19, enrolled during active disease.

The V gene is TRBV2, the J gene TRBJ1-4; D is perhaps TRBD1 (5 bases). CDR3 length: 16 amino acids. Trimming pared 6 bases from V and 4 bases from J, leaving 18 bases between. CDR1 SNHLY and CDR2 FYNNEI come from the germline V gene. CDR3 sequence reads: CASSPAVAGRNEKLFF. CDR3 coding DNA: TGTGCCAGCAGCCCCGCGGTGGCAGGGCGTAATGAAAAACTGTTTTTT.

The chain combines TRBV12-3 or TRBV12-4 with TRBJ2-1; D might be TRBD1 (5 bases). The ends were cut back, 2 bases at V and 9 bases at J, with 11 bases in the middle. The CDR3 contains 13 residues. The CDR3 region has the DNA TGTGCCAGCAGTTTAAGGGGTTCGGGTGAGCAGTTCTTC. Protein product: CASSLRGSGEQFF.

The chain combines TRBV5-1 with TRBJ2-3; D is possibly TRBD2 (6 bases). Trimming took 0 bases from V and 0 from J, leaving 11 bases between them. This CDR3 contains 16 residues. The germline V gene encodes CDR1 SGHRS and CDR2 YFSETQ. CDR3 in DNA: TGCGCCAGCAGCTTGGCCTGGGACTCGAGCACAGATACGCAGTATTTT. Protein sequence: CASSLAWDSSTDTQYF.

The J gene is TRBJ2-2, the V gene TRBV18, with D unresolved. With 1 base removed from V and 10 bases from J, the gap between germline ends came to 7 bases. Germline V gene sequence: CDR1 KGHSH, CDR2 LQKENI. The CDR3 covers 12 residues. In DNA form, the CDR3 reads TGTGCCAGCTCACCACTTAGATCGGAGCTGTTTTTT. Translating gives CASSPLRSELFF.

This chain joins TRBV5-5 and TRBJ1-5, with 8 bases matching TRBD1. The CDR3 covers 16 residues. CDR1 and CDR2 from the germline V gene are SGHKS and YYEKEE (reference sequence). With 3 bases clipped from V and 11 bases from J, the junction kept 16 bases outside the gene matches. The CDR3 DNA follows: TGTGCCAGCAGCTCGACCGGACAGGGACTGATCACGTCCCAGCATTTT. Its translation: CASSSTGQGLITSQHF.

The chain combines TRBV14 with TRBJ1-3; D might be TRBD1 (6 bases). Per germline, CDR1 SGHDN and CDR2 FVKESK. This CDR3 is 16 amino acids long. V was shortened by 0 bases and J by 7 bases, with 16 bases between the two germline ends. CDR3 DNA: TGTGCCAGCAGCCAAGATTTGGGGGCGAGTCGGAACACCATATATTTT. This gives the protein CASSQDLGASRNTIYF.

This clone appeared a few times. The rearrangement links TRBV18 to TRBJ2-5, with TRBD2 matching 10 bases. CDR1 and CDR2 from the germline V gene are KGHSH and LQKENI. The CDR3 totals 19 residues. Trimming took 3 bases from V and 4 from J; bases not matched to a gene: 17. In DNA form, the CDR3 reads TGTGCCAGCTCACCCTTCAGAACTAGCGGGAAATCACTTGGAGAGACCCAGTACTTC. Protein: CASSPFRTSGKSLGETQYF.